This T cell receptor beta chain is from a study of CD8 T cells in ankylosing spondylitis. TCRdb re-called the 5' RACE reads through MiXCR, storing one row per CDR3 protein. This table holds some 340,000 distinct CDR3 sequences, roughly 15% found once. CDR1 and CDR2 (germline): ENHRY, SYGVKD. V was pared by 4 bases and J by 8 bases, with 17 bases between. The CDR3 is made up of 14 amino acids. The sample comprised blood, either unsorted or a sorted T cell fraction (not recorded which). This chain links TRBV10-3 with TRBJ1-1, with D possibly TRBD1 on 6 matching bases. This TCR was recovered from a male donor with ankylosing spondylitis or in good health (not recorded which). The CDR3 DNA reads TGTGCCATCAGTGGAGGACAGCCTACGAGGGAAGCTTTCTTT. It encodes CAISGGQPTREAFF.